This is a list of T cell receptor beta chains from one sample in a study of cytomegalovirus exposure and HLA in healthy donors. The assay was immunoSEQ multiplex PCR, and TCRdb's table has in-frame clones only and misses some. Of approximately 110,000 clones in the sample, under 85% were seen once. The source material was PBMCs. The origin of the receptors is a woman between 45 and 60 years old in good health and CMV-seropositive. The CDR3 runs from the conserved cysteine through the conserved F or W. D genes are given only for firm matches. For some rows the clone size is stated as once, few or many, or as a class when expanded; others skip it.

>NA|TRBD1|TRBV15|TRBJ1-5
CATRRQGVRNQPQHF
TGTGCCACCCGGAGGCAGGGGGTGCGCAATCAGCCCCAGCATTTT
>NA|TRBD1|TRBV7-2|TRBJ1-2
CASSPTDRGVGYTF
TGTGCCAGCAGCCCGACAGACAGGGGCGTGGGCTACACCTTC
>NA|NA|TRBV11-2|TRBJ1-2
CASSLVFGGQGYTF
TGTGCCAGCAGCTTAGTTTTCGGCGGCCAAGGCTACACCTTC
>once|NA|TRBV5-1|TRBJ2-7
CASSSAGTTYEQYF
TGCGCCAGCAGCTCAGCGGGTACTACCTACGAGCAGTACTTC
>NA|TRBD1|TRBV19|TRBJ1-1
CASTPRDSLGRTEAFF
TGTGCCAGTACCCCCCGGGACAGTTTGGGTCGGACTGAAGCTTTCTTT
>NA|NA|TRBV19|TRBJ2-5
CASSISGREETQYF
TGTGCCAGTAGTATAAGTGGGCGGGAAGAGACCCAGTACTTC
>NA|TRBD1|TRBV7-9|TRBJ2-5
CASMPGQGVSETQYF
TGTGCCAGCATGCCGGGACAGGGAGTTTCAGAGACCCAGTACTTC
>few|NA|TRBV11-2|TRBJ2-3
CASSLEVSTSTDTQYF
TGTGCCAGCAGCTTAGAGGTCTCGACTAGCACAGATACGCAGTATTTT
>NA|NA|TRBV28|TRBJ1-2
CASSSAGSLDYGYTF
TGTGCCAGCAGTTCCGCCGGGTCTCTTGACTATGGCTACACCTTC
>NA|NA|TRBV5-6|TRBJ1-6
CASRSTRISPLHF
TGTGCCAGCAGATCCACGAGAATTTCACCCCTCCACTTT
>NA|NA|TRBV5-1|TRBJ1-1
CASSLVPGSTEAFF
TGCGCCAGCAGCTTAGTTCCAGGATCCACTGAAGCTTTCTTT
>NA|NA|TRBV21-1|TRBJ1-5
CASSGGAAQPQHF
TGTGCCAGCAGCGGGGGCGCGGCTCAGCCCCAGCATTTT
>NA|TRBD1|TRBV28|TRBJ2-2
CASRGQGEVGELFF
TGTGCCAGCAGGGGACAGGGGGAGGTCGGGGAGCTGTTTTTT
>NA|NA|TRBV9|TRBJ2-2
CASSVRGAGTGELFF
TGTGCCAGCAGCGTCAGGGGAGCTGGCACCGGGGAGCTGTTTTTT
>NA|NA|TRBV6-4|TRBJ2-2
CASSVTDTGELFF
TGTGCCAGCAGCGTGACAGACACCGGGGAGCTGTTTTTT
>NA|NA|TRBV7-2|TRBJ1-5
CASSTVDSNQPQHF
TGTGCCAGCAGCACAGTGGATAGCAATCAGCCCCAGCATTTT
>NA|NA|TRBV6-5|TRBJ1-2
CASSDRQGRRGYTF
TGTGCCAGCAGTGACCGCCAGGGAAGAAGGGGCTACACCTTC
>NA|TRBD1|TRBV6-5|TRBJ1-5
CASSSGQGNQPQHF
TGTGCCAGCAGTTCCGGACAGGGGAATCAGCCCCAGCATTTT
>NA|TRBD2|TRBV5-4|TRBJ2-1
CASRAAGGGNEQFF
TGTGCCAGCAGAGCAGCGGGGGGAGGGAATGAGCAGTTCTTC
>NA|TRBD1|TRBV5-6|TRBJ2-7
CASSFSGTGGHEQYF
TGTGCCAGCAGCTTCTCCGGGACAGGGGGCCACGAGCAGTACTTC
>NA|TRBD1|TRBV29-1|TRBJ1-2
CSVDRGDGYTF
TGCAGCGTAGACAGGGGTGACGGCTACACCTTC
>few|NA|TRBV7-2|TRBJ2-5
CASSGGPKETQYF
TGTGCCAGCTCCGGGGGTCCTAAAGAGACCCAGTACTTC
>NA|TRBD1|TRBV28|TRBJ2-1
CASSSILGQGLRGTFF
TGTGCCAGCAGTTCCATATTGGGACAGGGGTTACGGGGTACGTTCTTC
>NA|TRBD1|TRBV27|TRBJ1-2
CASSYGDRRYGYTF
TGTGCCAGCAGTTACGGGGACAGGAGATATGGCTACACCTTC
>NA|NA|TRBV4-2|TRBJ2-7
CASSQDRGSYEQYF
TGTGCCAGCAGCCAAGATCGGGGTTCCTACGAGCAGTACTTC
>NA|NA|TRBV5-1|TRBJ2-7
CASSLSTYEQYF
TGCGCCAGCAGCTTATCCACCTACGAGCAGTACTTC
>NA|NA|TRBV11-2|TRBJ2-7
CASSPPAAAAYEQYF
TGTGCCAGCAGCCCCCCGGCGGCAGCAGCCTACGAGCAGTACTTC
>NA|NA|TRBV4-3|TRBJ2-2
CASSQGSGGQDGELFF
TGCGCCAGCAGCCAAGGTAGCGGTGGGCAAGACGGGGAGCTGTTTTTT
>NA|NA|TRBV11-2|TRBJ2-7
CASSVQTGVYEQYF
TGTGCCAGCAGCGTTCAGACGGGGGTTTACGAGCAGTACTTC
>NA|NA|TRBV14|TRBJ2-3
CASSQAGFGTDTQYF
TGTGCCAGCAGCCAAGCAGGGTTCGGCACAGATACGCAGTATTTT
>NA|TRBD1|TRBV11-2|TRBJ2-2
CASSLGSRGTGELFF
TGTGCCAGCAGCTTAGGTAGCAGGGGGACCGGGGAGCTGTTTTTT
>NA|NA|TRBV11-1|TRBJ1-1
CASSLGLAANTEAFF
TGTGCCAGCAGCTTAGGGTTGGCCGCTAACACTGAAGCTTTCTTT
>NA|TRBD2|TRBV11-2|TRBJ2-7
CASSSLAGGRNSYEQYF
TGTGCCAGCAGCTCCCTAGCGGGGGGGCGCAACTCCTACGAGCAGTACTTC
>NA|NA|TRBV10-1|TRBJ1-6
CASSAQTNSPLHF
TGCGCCAGCAGTGCACAGACGAATTCACCCCTCCACTTT
>NA|TRBD2|TRBV11-1|TRBJ2-7
CASSFSGGLNEQYF
TGTGCCAGCAGCTTTTCGGGGGGGCTAAACGAGCAGTACTTC
>NA|TRBD1|TRBV2|TRBJ1-4
CASSDRGQANEKLFF
TGTGCCAGCAGCGACAGGGGGCAGGCTAATGAAAAACTGTTTTTT
>NA|TRBD1|TRBV13|TRBJ1-1
CASLTYGQGTEAFF
TGTGCCAGCTTGACTTATGGACAGGGAACTGAAGCTTTCTTT